This T cell receptor (beta chain) appears in the sequencing data of a study of blood T cells in healthy people across ages. The CDR3 totals 15 residues. In germline, CDR1 is KGHSH, CDR2 LQKENI. The V segment lost 0 bases and the J segment 7 bases; nucleotides outside the gene matches: 6. Study-wide points: Considered underestimates were the diversity estimates obtained from one million T cells. Older individuals had lower TCR beta diversity per million T cells (the decline was roughly linear).

This clonotype was counted only a few times. No antigen is known for it. A J-beta primer mix and a sample-barcoded 5' primer were used in a second PCR of roughly 6 to 11 cycles. In TCRdb, the 5' RACE reads were re-called with MiXCR into one record per CDR3 protein. The table includes 450,000 to 700,000 distinct CDR3 sequences, approximately 25% detected once. The receptor comes from a woman aged 70-85 years in good health. The rearrangement links TRBV18 to TRBJ2-3, with TRBD2 matching 8 bases. Material: blood. Here the CDR3 reads CASSPPSSGGNTQYF. The CDR3 bases are TGTGCCAGCTCACCACCGTCCAGCGGGGGAAATACGCAGTATTTT.